This T cell receptor beta chain was identified in a study of lymphopenia after photon versus proton radiotherapy. This CDR3 comprises 12 residues. V lost 6 bases and J 0 bases, leaving 4 bases between the germline ends. The germline V gene encodes CDR1 MNHNY and CDR2 SVGAGI (reference sequence). Study conclusions and caveats: After lymphocyte nadir, photon-treated repertoires showed oligoclonal expansion, especially CD8+ Temra. Photon-treated patients lost naive T cells and TCR diversity; proton-treated stayed stable. Larger post-nadir TCR diversity loss correlated inversely with survival in deceased patients.

Assay used: immunoSEQ multiplex PCR; TCRdb lists only in-frame clones, some missing. The data hold about 14,000 clones, with about four fifths observed a single time. Concerning this clone itself: Antigen unknown.

The TCR sequence derives from a man aged 45-60 years with gastric cancer. The chain combines TRBV6-6 with TRBJ2-3; D ambiguous. The specimen comprised peripheral blood, sampled from a patient treated with photon-based radiotherapy. The CDR3 nucleotides are TGTGCCAGCAGCGGAAGCACAGATACGCAGTATTTT. The encoded protein is CASSGSTDTQYF.